One sample yielded the 12 T cell receptor beta chains listed below, sequenced in a study of cytomegalovirus exposure and HLA in healthy donors (dated by TCRdb to 2015 to 2018). The library was obtained by the immunoSEQ multiplex PCR assay. A mixture of 60 forward primers for TCR Vbeta segments and 13 reverse primers for TCR Jbeta segments was used in the multiplex PCR. TCRdb retrieved this table from immuneACCESS and kept in-frame rearrangements only. Not all clones are present; in checked studies, unresolved V genes account for under half, and no reason is known for the remainder. This sample gives about 200,000 clones in total; over 75% of them show up just once. The top ten constitute around 1.8% of the sample. Sequenced input: PBMCs. The receptors stem from a young man in good health and CMV-seronegative.

CDR3 sequence reads: CASSPSGQGAYGYTF. As DNA, the CDR3 is TGTGCCAGCAGCCCATCGGGACAGGGGGCTTATGGCTACACCTTC. This sequence joins TRBV7-9 and TRBJ1-2, with 12 bases fitting TRBD1. This CDR3 is 15 amino acids long. CDR1 is SEHNR, CDR2 FQNEAQ, per germline (reference sequence). The V gene end was trimmed by 5 bases and the J gene end by 5 bases; junction bases not matched to a gene: 6.

This chain uses TRBV7-2 with TRBJ1-5; D gene uncertain. Trimming pared 5 bases from V and 6 bases from J, leaving 11 bases between. The CDR3 covers 13 residues. Germline lookup yields CDR1 SGHTA and CDR2 FQGNSA. DNA for the CDR3: TGTGCCAGCAGCCGAACGGAGGGTCAGCCCCAGCATTTT. Its protein product is CASSRTEGQPQHF. Drawing the rest from reference TRBV7-2 and TRBJ1-5, the complete variable domain is GAGVSQSPSNKVTEKGKDVELRCDPISGHTALYWYRQSLGQGLEFLIYFQGNSAPDKSGLPSDRFSAERTGGSVSTLTIQRTQQEDSAVYLCASSRTEGQPQHFGDGTRLSIL.

The rearrangement links TRBV13 to TRBJ2-2; TRBD2 aligns across 7 bases. The CDR3 is 16 residues long. CDR1 and CDR2 from the germline V gene are PRHDT and FYEKMQ (reference sequence). V dropped 5 bases and J dropped 3; count of bases not matched to a gene: 9. CDR3 nucleotide sequence: TGTGCCAGCAGCCCAGTGGGGGGGGAAGACACCGGGGAGCTGTTTTTT. Amino acids: CASSPVGGEDTGELFF. Variable domain in full (rest from reference TRBV13 and TRBJ2-2): AAGVIQSPRHLIKEKRETATLKCYPIPRHDTVYWYQQGPGQDPQFLISFYEKMQSDKGSIPDRFSAQQFSDYHSELNMSSLELGDSALYFCASSPVGGEDTGELFFGEGSRLTVL.

This chain joins TRBV27 and TRBJ1-1, with D unresolved. The CDR3 extends over 17 amino acids. The ends were cut back, 0 bases at V and 4 bases at J, with 18 bases in the middle. CDR1 and CDR2 from the germline V gene are MNHEY and SMNVEV (reference sequence). Here the CDR3 reads CASSLSALANQVTEAFF. The CDR3 DNA sequence: TGTGCCAGCAGTTTATCCGCCCTGGCCAATCAAGTCACTGAAGCTTTCTTT.

The chain combines TRBV7-8 with TRBJ2-7; 8 nucleotides match TRBD1. In germline, CDR1 is SGHVS, CDR2 FQNEAQ. Trimming took 5 bases from V and 0 from J; bases not matched to a gene: 9. CDR3 size: 16 residues. CDR3: CASSDTGGRSSYEQYF. CDR3 DNA: TGTGCCAGCAGCGACACAGGGGGTAGGAGCTCCTACGAGCAGTACTTC.

This rearrangement joins TRBV7-2 to TRBJ2-7; the match to TRBD2 covers 11 bases. Trimming cost V 1 base and J 4 bases; bases outside gene matches: 3. The V gene's germline CDR1 is SGHTA and CDR2 FQGNSA. This CDR3 contains 15 residues. CDR3 coding DNA: TGTGCCAGCAGCTTAGGGGGACTAGCGGCTTACGAGCAGTACTTC. It specifies CASSLGGLAAYEQYF.

The gene calls are TRBV9 and TRBJ2-7, with 9 bases aligning to TRBD2. The CDR3 is 15 amino acids. The J segment lost 3 bases and the V segment lost 5 bases, leaving 9 bases of the junction unmatched. Germline V lookup: CDR1 SGDLS, CDR2 YYNGEE. Here the CDR3 DNA reads TGTGCCAGCAGTCCTAGCGGGATGGGGGACTACGAGCAGTACTTC. This gives the protein CASSPSGMGDYEQYF.

This sequence joins TRBV4-3 and TRBJ2-5; tentatively, D is TRBD1 (7 bases). The closer fit of TRBJ2-7 to the DNA end suggests the J call may be wrong. The germline V gene has CDR1 LGHNA and CDR2 YSLEER. The CDR3 totals 16 residues. CDR3 bases: TGCGCCAGCAGCCAAGATTTCGCAGGGGGGTACTACGAGCAGTACTTC. Protein product: CASSQDFAGGYYEQYF.

The chain carries TRBV2 and TRBJ1-2; 9 bases map to TRBD1. The CDR3 extends over 15 amino acids. J gave up 3 bases and V 7 bases, and 9 bases lay outside the gene matches. Germline V gene lookup returns CDR1 SNHLY and CDR2 FYNNEI. CDR3 protein: CASILGDRADYGYTF. CDR3 DNA: TGTGCCAGCATTTTAGGGGACAGGGCAGACTATGGCTACACCTTC.

This chain joins TRBV7-2 and TRBJ2-7, with TRBD2 matching 10 bases. Germline CDR1 and CDR2: SGHTA and FQGNSA. This CDR3 is 14 amino acids long. With V trimmed by 5 bases and J by 7 bases, 8 bases remained unmatched. CDR3 amino acids: CASSASSGRGEQYF. The CDR3, as DNA: TGTGCCAGCAGCGCCTCTAGCGGGAGAGGAGAGCAGTACTTC.

In DNA, the CDR3 is TGTGCCAGCAGCTTAGAAGGGACAGCTAACGAGCAGTACTTC. It is translated as CASSLEGTANEQYF. This chain uses TRBV11-2 with TRBJ2-7, with 7 bases fitting TRBD1. Germline V gene sequence: CDR1 SGHAT, CDR2 FQNNGV. V shed 0 bases, J shed 5 bases, and the junction held 4 bases outside the gene matches. The CDR3 length is 14 residues.

The chain employs TRBV6-5 and TRBJ2-1; 8 positions match TRBD2. The CDR3 consists of 14 residues. From germline, CDR1 is MNHEY and CDR2 SVGAGI. J lost 5 bases, V lost 5 bases, and 5 bases had no gene match. Here the CDR3 DNA reads TGTGCCAGCAGTGGTTGGACTAGCCACAATGAGCAGTTCTTC. It codes for CASSGWTSHNEQFF.